This T cell receptor (beta chain) was captured in a study of neoadjuvant anti-PD-1 for oral cavity cancer. Germline V gene lookup returns CDR1 ENHRY and CDR2 SYGVKD. The CDR3 extends over 14 amino acids. The V and J ends lost 5 bases and 5 bases respectively, with 12 bases between them. Most PBMC samples had approximately 470 ng input DNA in six replicates. This table comes from immunoSEQ multiplex PCR, and its TCRdb copy is limited to in-frame clones, with some not included. Of 75,000 to 100,000 clones in the sample, approximately 80% were seen once. Stage II-IVA oral cavity squamous cell carcinoma was new and untreated by systemic or radiation therapy. The patients had HPV-negative, locally advanced oral cavity squamous cell carcinoma. Blood cells were analyzed directly, without culture or expansion.

The chain carries TRBV10-3 and TRBJ1-4; D may be TRBD1 (6 bases). This sample comprised PBMCs, obtained before nivolumab (anti-PD-1) treatment. The source of this sequence is a person aged 40 to 85 with oral cavity squamous cell carcinoma. CDR3 coding DNA: TGTGCCATCAGTTCGGACAGCCGAAATGAAAAACTGTTTTTT. Its protein product is CAISSDSRNEKLFF.